A single T cell receptor beta chain is shown here with its context. These data belong to a study of OX40 agonist ivuxolimab in advanced cancers. Patients with autoimmune history or systemic immunosuppression were excluded. The table came from immunoSEQ multiplex PCR; TCRdb's copy has only in-frame clones and leaves some out. The sample shows around 79,000 clones, about 90% of them seen only once. Per the germline V gene, CDR1 is SGHRS and CDR2 is YFSETQ. Trimming took off 3 bases at V and 4 bases at J, with 13 bases between the two ends. The CDR3 covers 14 residues. The receptor comes from an adult with an advanced solid tumor such as melanoma, head and neck, liver or kidney cancer. The chain recombines TRBV5-1 with TRBJ1-1, with D uncertain. This specimen consisted of CD4+ or CD8+ T cells sorted from blood, obtained in a trial of the OX40 agonist ivuxolimab. CDR3 protein: CASSSGPGGTEAFF. The CDR3, as DNA: TGCGCCAGCAGCTCCGGGCCGGGAGGCACTGAAGCTTTCTTT.